The clone carrying this T cell receptor (beta chain) was detected only once. What it binds is unknown. The data originate from a study of cytotoxic CD8 clonotypes in ibrutinib-treated CLL. Overall study findings and caveats: Clonality increased at ibrutinib response, then returned toward baseline at progression.

Researchers set a sequencing depth target of 1 in 200,000 to 1 in 1 million T cells. TCRdb's copy holds only in-frame clones and misses some; the assay was immunoSEQ multiplex PCR. This sample has some 200,000 clones, with 60% to 80% found just once. The CDR3 is 13 amino acids. Per germline, CDR1 SGHTA and CDR2 FQGNSA. V was cut by 5 bases and J by 5 bases, with 10 bases left in between. The gene calls are TRBV7-2 and TRBJ1-5; D might be TRBD1 (6 bases). This TCR came from a human donor with chronic lymphocytic leukemia. Source: PBMCs, taken after 12 months of ibrutinib treatment. In DNA form, the CDR3 reads TGTGCCAGCAGCCCAGGGGTCTATCAGCCCCAGCATTTT. This codes for CASSPGVYQPQHF.